The 3 T cell receptor beta chains listed next were all sequenced from one sample in a study of beta chain features in type 1 diabetes. Every isolated RNA sample was fully reverse transcribed, so sequencing captured expressed TCRB transcripts. Clones were sequenced by immunoSEQ multiplex PCR, and TCRdb holds only the in-frame ones, with some missing. The top ten clones hold 0.44% of a sample with about 340,000 clones, approximately 8.2% of them seen once. The sequenced material came from central memory CD4+ T cells from blood. Receptor source: a woman aged 18-29 years in good health.

This clone was found a few times. V and J are TRBV7-9 and TRBJ1-1; D remains ambiguous. CDR1 is SEHNR and CDR2 is FQNEAQ in the germline V gene (reference sequence). The CDR3 totals 11 residues. The V end was cut by 10 bases, the J end by 0 bases, with 6 bases between. The CDR3 sequence is CAIRMNTEAFF. Written as DNA, the CDR3 is TGTGCCATCCGCATGAACACTGAAGCTTTCTTT.

The CDR3, as DNA: TGTGCCAGCAGCCAAGATTTGTCCCAAGAGACCCAGTACTTC. It is translated as CASSQDLSQETQYF. The chain uses TRBV4-2 and TRBJ2-5; the D is unclear. The CDR3 covers 14 residues. CDR1 is LGHNA, CDR2 YNFKEQ, per germline. The V gene lost 0 bases and the J gene lost 1 base, with 6 bases spanning the gap.

The rearrangement links TRBV6-1 to TRBJ2-1, with D tentatively TRBD2 (5 bases). Germline-derived CDR1 and CDR2 are MNHNS and SASEGT. Trimming removed 5 bases at V and 12 bases at J, with 17 bases between. This CDR3 contains 13 residues. CDR3 sequence: CASSPEEGVGQFF. Here the CDR3 DNA reads TGTGCCAGCAGTCCCGAAGAGGGAGTTGGGCAGTTCTTC.